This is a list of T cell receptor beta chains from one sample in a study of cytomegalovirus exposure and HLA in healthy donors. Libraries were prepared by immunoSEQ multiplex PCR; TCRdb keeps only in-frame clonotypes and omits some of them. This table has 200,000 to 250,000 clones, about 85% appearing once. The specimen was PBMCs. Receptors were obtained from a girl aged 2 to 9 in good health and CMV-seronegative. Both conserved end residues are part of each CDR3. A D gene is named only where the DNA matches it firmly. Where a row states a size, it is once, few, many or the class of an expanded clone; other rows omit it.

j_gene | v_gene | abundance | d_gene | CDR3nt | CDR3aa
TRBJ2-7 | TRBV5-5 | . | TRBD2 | TGTGCCAGCAGCTTGTTAACTAGCGGCCCCGCTGAGAACTACGAGCAGTACTTC | CASSLLTSGPAENYEQYF
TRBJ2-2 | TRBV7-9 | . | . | TGTGCCAGCAGCTTAGGTGGGACTCCGAACACCGGGGAGCTGTTTTTT | CASSLGGTPNTGELFF
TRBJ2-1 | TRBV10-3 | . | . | TGTGCCATCAGTGAGTCGGGCCTTGGAACCTACAATGAGCAGTTCTTC | CAISESGLGTYNEQFF
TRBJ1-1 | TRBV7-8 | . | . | TGTGCCAGCAGCCCCCACCATACAGATACTAAGGGGTATGCTTTCTTT | CASSPHHTDTKGYAFF
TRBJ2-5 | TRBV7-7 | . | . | TGTGCCAGCAGCTTCAATCCGGCGGGGGAGACCCAGTACTTC | CASSFNPAGETQYF
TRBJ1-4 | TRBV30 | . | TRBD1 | TGTGCCTGGAGTGTCGACAGGGGTCCTGATAATGAAAAACTGTTTTTT | CAWSVDRGPDNEKLFF
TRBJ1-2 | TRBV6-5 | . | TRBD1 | TGTGCCAGCAGTTACGGGCCAGGGGGGTCTGGCTACACCTTC | CASSYGPGGSGYTF
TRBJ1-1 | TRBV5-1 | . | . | TGCGCCAGCAGCTTTTCAGGGGCTGGGGACACTGAAGCTTTCTTT | CASSFSGAGDTEAFF
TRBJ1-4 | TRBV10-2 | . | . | TGCGCCAGCAGCGGGGTTTCAAATGAAAAACTGTTTTTT | CASSGVSNEKLFF
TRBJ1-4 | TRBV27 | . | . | TGTGCCAGCAGTTTAGAGGCAGGGGAAAAACTGTTTTTT | CASSLEAGEKLFF
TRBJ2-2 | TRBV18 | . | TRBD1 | TGTGCCAGCTCACCGTTGACAGGGTTGGACACCGGGGAGCTGTTTTTT | CASSPLTGLDTGELFF
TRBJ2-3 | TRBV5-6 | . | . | TGTGCCAGCAGCTTGGACTATACGCAGTATTTT | CASSLDYTQYF
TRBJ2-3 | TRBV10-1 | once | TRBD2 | TGCGCCAGCAGTCTAGCGGAGAGCACAGATACGCAGTATTTT | CASSLAESTDTQYF
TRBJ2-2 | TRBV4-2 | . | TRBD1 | TGTGCCAGCAGCGTTCACAGGGGTGTAGGCGGGGAGCTGTTTTTT | CASSVHRGVGGELFF
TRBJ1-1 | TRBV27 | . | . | TGTGCCAGCATCCCCGGAGAGGGTCTTACCTCTGAAGCTTTCTTT | CASIPGEGLTSEAFF
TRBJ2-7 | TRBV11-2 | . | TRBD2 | TGTGCCAGCAGCCTAGGAGGGACTAGCGGGCTAACCTACGAGCAGTACTTC | CASSLGGTSGLTYEQYF
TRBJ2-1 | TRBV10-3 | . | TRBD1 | TGTGCCATCAGTGCAGTGACAGGGGGTTACAATGAGCAGTTCTTC | CAISAVTGGYNEQFF
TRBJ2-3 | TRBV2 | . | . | TGTGCCAGCAGATCACACAGTACAGATACGCAGTATTTT | CASRSHSTDTQYF
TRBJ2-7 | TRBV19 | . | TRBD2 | TGTGCCAGTAGTTCGACTAGCGGGAGGGCCGACGAGCAGTACTTC | CASSSTSGRADEQYF
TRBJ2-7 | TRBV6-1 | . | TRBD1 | TGTGCCAGCAGCTCACAGGGGATCGAGCAGTACTTC | CASSSQGIEQYF
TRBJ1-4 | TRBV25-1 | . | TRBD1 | TGTGCCAGCAGTGAATTCGGGACAGGGAGCGTAAAACTGTTTTTT | CASSEFGTGSVKLFF
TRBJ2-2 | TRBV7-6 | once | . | TGTGCCAGCAGCTTAGTTCAGGGAACGAACACCGGGGAGCTGTTTTTT | CASSLVQGTNTGELFF
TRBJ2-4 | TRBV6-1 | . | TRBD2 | TGTGCCAGCAGTGAATTCCCGACTAGCGGGACTAACATTCAGTACTTC | CASSEFPTSGTNIQYF
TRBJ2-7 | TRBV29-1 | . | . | TGCAGCTTCCGTGGAGGCCCACCCTACGAGCAGTACTTC | CSFRGGPPYEQYF
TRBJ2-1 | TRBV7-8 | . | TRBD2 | TGTGCCAGCAGCTTAGCAGCGGGGGGGTACAATGAGCAGTTCTTC | CASSLAAGGYNEQFF
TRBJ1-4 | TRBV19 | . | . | TGTGCCAGTATGCAGTACGAAAAACTGTTTTTT | CASMQYEKLFF
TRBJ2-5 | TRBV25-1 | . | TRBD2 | TGTGCCAGCAGATCAACCGGGACTAGCGAGCAAGAGACCCAGTACTTC | CASRSTGTSEQETQYF
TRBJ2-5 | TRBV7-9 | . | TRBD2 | TGTGCCAGCAGCCGGGAGGTTCAAGAGACCCAGTACTTC | CASSREVQETQYF
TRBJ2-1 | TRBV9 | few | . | TGTGCCAGCAGCTCCGCGGACAGTTACAATGAGCAGTTCTTC | CASSSADSYNEQFF
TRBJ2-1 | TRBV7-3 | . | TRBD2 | TGTGCCAGCAGCTTCAGAGCGGGGGGGCCAAATGAGCAGTTCTTC | CASSFRAGGPNEQFF
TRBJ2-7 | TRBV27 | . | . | TGTGCCAGCAGTTTAAGGGGCGAGCAGTACTTC | CASSLRGEQYF
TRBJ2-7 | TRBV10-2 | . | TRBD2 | TGCGCCAGCAGTGGCTGGGCGGGAGTGGCCTACGAGCAGTACTTC | CASSGWAGVAYEQYF
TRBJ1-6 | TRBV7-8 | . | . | TGTGCCAGCAGCTTAGCCCTGGGGGGGAATTCACCCCTCCACTTT | CASSLALGGNSPLHF
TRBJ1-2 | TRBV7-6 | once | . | TGTGCCAGCAGCTCTACAGGAAAGGTCTCTGGGACTCACTATGGCTACACCTTC | CASSSTGKVSGTHYGYTF
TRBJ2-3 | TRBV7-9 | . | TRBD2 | TGTGCCAGCAGCTTAGGTACTAGCGGGGGGTATTTT | CASSLGTSGGYF
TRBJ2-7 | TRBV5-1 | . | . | TGCGCCAGCAGGTTGGTGCCGGGGGATAGTTACGAGCAGTACTTC | CASRLVPGDSYEQYF
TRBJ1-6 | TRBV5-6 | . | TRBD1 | TGTGCCAGCAGGACAGGGATTAATTCACCCCTCCACTTT | CASRTGINSPLHF
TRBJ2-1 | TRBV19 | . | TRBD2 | TGTGCCAGTAGTATGTTGTTAGCGGGATCGTATAATCGGAACAATGAGCAGTTCTTC | CASSMLLAGSYNRNNEQFF
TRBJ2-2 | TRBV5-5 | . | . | TGTGCCAGCAGCTTGGACGGGGTAGTCACCGGGGAGCTGTTTTTT | CASSLDGVVTGELFF
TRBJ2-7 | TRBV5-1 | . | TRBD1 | TGCGCCAGCAGCGACCAGACAGGGGCGGGCGAGCAGTACTTC | CASSDQTGAGEQYF